The next 25 T cell receptor beta chains were all read from a single sample in a study of blood T cell repertoires in COVID-19. Data came from immunoSEQ multiplex PCR; TCRdb stores just in-frame clones and leaves some out. Counted here are roughly 110,000 clones, approximately 80% occurring once; the ten biggest clones make up 6.2%. Specimen: peripheral blood. Receptor source: an elderly man with COVID-19, enrolled during active disease.

This chain connects TRBV30 to TRBJ1-6; D ambiguous. CDR1 and CDR2 (germline): GTSNPN, SVGIG (reference sequence). The germline V and J ends were trimmed by 1 base and 9 bases, with 10 bases remaining between them. The CDR3 length is 13 residues. CDR3 in amino acids: CAWSAQSSSPLHF. CDR3 bases: TGTGCCTGGAGTGCACAGAGTAGTTCACCCCTCCACTTT.

Points on this clone: Other DNA sequences in this specimen translate into the identical CDR3. V is TRBV20-1 and J is TRBJ1-5, with D possibly TRBD1 on 5 matching bases. The V and J ends lost 5 bases and 6 bases respectively, with 8 bases between them. The germline V gene has CDR1 DFQATT and CDR2 SNEGSKA (reference sequence). The CDR3 runs 11 residues. CDR3 DNA: TGCAGTGCTCGAAGGGGTCAGCCCCAGCATTTT. Protein: CSARRGQPQHF.

J is TRBJ1-1 and V is TRBV6-1, with D possibly being TRBD1 (6 bases). The germline V gene has CDR1 MNHNS and CDR2 SASEGT. This CDR3 is built from 13 residues. V lost 2 bases and J 3 bases, leaving 7 bases between the germline ends. The CDR3 DNA is TGTGCCAGCAGTGAAACAGGGTACACTGAAGCTTTCTTT. Amino acids: CASSETGYTEAFF.

The chain has TRBV18 and TRBJ2-3, with 8 positions matching TRBD2. The germline V gene has CDR1 KGHSH and CDR2 LQKENI. With 4 bases clipped from V and 2 bases from J, the junction kept 8 bases outside the gene matches. The CDR3 consists of 16 residues. CDR3 DNA sequence: TGTGCCAGCTCACAAGGGGCGGGAGGCACCACAGATACGCAGTATTTT. This sequence encodes CASSQGAGGTTDTQYF.

The sample holds a few counts of this clone. The chain links TRBV28 to TRBJ1-1, with D perhaps matching TRBD1 (5 bases). CDR3 length equals 15 residues. Trimming pared 6 bases from V and 11 bases from J, leaving 25 bases between. The germline CDR1 and CDR2 sequences are MDHEN and SYDVKM. The CDR3 loop reads CASSPFGTGGVRAFF. The DNA of the CDR3 is TGTGCCAGCAGCCCTTTTGGGACTGGCGGAGTCCGGGCTTTCTTT.

The table lists this clone with a few counts. The CDR3 DNA reads TGCGCCAGCACCCAAGGCAGGGCCACCGGGGAGCTGTTTTTT. This encodes CASTQGRATGELFF. The chain combines TRBV5-1 with TRBJ2-2; a possible D gene is TRBD1 (5 bases). CDR1 and CDR2 from the germline V gene are SGHRS and YFSETQ. The length of the CDR3 is 14 residues. Trimming took off 6 bases at V and 4 bases at J, with 13 bases between the two ends.

The chain is built from TRBV27 and TRBJ2-1; D remains ambiguous. The CDR3 has 14 amino acids. Germline CDR1 MNHEY, CDR2 SMNVEV (reference sequence). V dropped 2 bases and J dropped 5 bases, with 10 bases sitting between them. CDR3 protein: CASSLRRLHNEQFF. The CDR3 DNA reads TGTGCCAGCAGTTTAAGGCGACTTCACAATGAGCAGTTCTTC.

The chain has TRBV19 and TRBJ1-4; tentative D call: TRBD1 (6 bases). Germline V gene lookup returns CDR1 LNHDA and CDR2 SQIVND (reference sequence). V was trimmed by 5 bases and J by 7 bases, leaving 14 bases between them. The CDR3 loop spans 14 amino acids. CDR3 loop: CASSSRDMSEKLFF. DNA for the CDR3: TGTGCCAGTAGTTCCCGGGACATGAGTGAAAAACTGTTTTTT. The whole variable domain, remainder taken from reference TRBV19 and TRBJ1-4, is DGGITQSPKYLFRKEGQNVTLSCEQNLNHDAMYWYRQDPGQGLRLIYYSQIVNDFQKGDIAEGYSVSREKKESFPLTVTSAQKNPTAFYLCASSSRDMSEKLFFGSGTQLSVL.

The chain combines TRBV2 with TRBJ2-3; D possibly corresponds to TRBD1 (6 bases). Germline V lookup: CDR1 SNHLY, CDR2 FYNNEI. V was pared by 2 bases and J by 5 bases, with 11 bases between. The CDR3 consists of 14 residues. CDR3 loop: CASSESRGIDTQYF. CDR3 nucleotide sequence: TGTGCCAGCAGTGAAAGCAGGGGAATAGATACGCAGTATTTT.

V usage is TRBV6-5 and J usage is TRBJ1-1, with 8 bases aligning to TRBD1. J lost 8 bases, V lost 4 bases, and 9 bases had no gene match. This CDR3 has 14 amino acids. The V gene's germline CDR1 is MNHEY and CDR2 SVGAGI. The CDR3 coding sequence is TGTGCCAGCAGTTTCCCCGGGACAGGCAACGAAGCTTTCTTT. Residues: CASSFPGTGNEAFF.

V usage is TRBV6-5 and J usage is TRBJ1-5, with 7 bases lining up with TRBD1. This CDR3 is built from 15 residues. The V gene end was trimmed by 0 bases and the J gene end by 2 bases; junction bases not matched to a gene: 1. Germline CDR1 MNHEY, CDR2 SVGAGI. The CDR3 DNA sequence: TGTGCCAGCAGTTACTCCAGGGGGGGCAATCAGCCCCAGCATTTT. Translating it yields CASSYSRGGNQPQHF.

V gene TRBV10-3 combines with J gene TRBJ1-4; 7 bases are shared with TRBD1. The trim removed 11 bases at V and 3 bases at J, leaving 3 bases unmatched. Germline assignment: CDR1 ENHRY and CDR2 SYGVKD. The CDR3 length is 12 residues. CDR3 nucleotides: TGTGCCTCGACAGGGTCTAATGAAAAACTGTTTTTT. It encodes CASTGSNEKLFF.

CDR3 in DNA: TGTGCCAGTGGGGGCTTTATGAACACTGAAGCTTTCTTT. This sequence encodes CASGGFMNTEAFF. The chain joins TRBV19 to TRBJ1-1, with D maybe TRBD1 (6 bases). With 8 bases removed from V and 0 bases from J, the gap between germline ends came to 10 bases. The germline V gene has CDR1 LNHDA and CDR2 SQIVND (reference sequence). The CDR3 extends over 13 amino acids.

The chain uses TRBV6-5 and TRBJ2-7; unclear D gene. Looked up from germline, CDR1 is MNHEY and CDR2 is SVGAGI. The CDR3 loop spans 12 amino acids. Trimming removed 2 bases at V and 5 bases at J, with 7 bases between. The DNA for the CDR3 is TGTGCCAGCAGTTACCCCCCTAACGAGCAGTACTTC. Residues: CASSYPPNEQYF.

The chain employs TRBV6-5 and TRBJ2-2; D is unresolved. CDR3 length equals 14 residues. The germline gives CDR1 MNHEY, CDR2 SVGAGI. Trimming cost V 7 bases and J 1 base, with 10 bases left between them. The CDR3: CASTHAQNTGELFF. DNA for the CDR3: TGTGCCAGCACCCACGCACAGAACACCGGGGAGCTGTTTTTT.

The rearrangement joins TRBV12-5 to TRBJ1-6; D is uncertain. This CDR3 is built from 13 residues. Between the trimmed V and J ends, which lost 7 bases and 4 bases, there was a span of 8 bases. Germline lookup yields CDR1 LGHNT and CDR2 FRNRAP. CDR3 nucleotide sequence: TGTGCTAGTGCCCCCGGTTATAATTCACCCCTCCACTTT. This translates into CASAPGYNSPLHF.

This rearrangement joins TRBV27 to TRBJ1-6; no clear D. V dropped 5 bases and J dropped 8 bases, with 13 bases sitting between them. The V gene's germline CDR1 is MNHEY and CDR2 SMNVEV (reference sequence). The CDR3 covers 14 residues. The CDR3 region has the DNA TGTGCCAGCAGTGAATTTGTTGCGGATTCACCCCTCCACTTT. As protein: CASSEFVADSPLHF.

The genes are TRBV7-2 and TRBJ2-7; the match to TRBD1 covers 11 bases. Germline V gene lookup returns CDR1 SGHTA and CDR2 FQGNSA. Trimming took 6 bases from V and 4 from J; bases not matched to a gene: 2. The CDR3 has 13 residues. The chain's CDR3 is CASSWDRGYEQYF. In DNA form, the CDR3 reads TGTGCCAGCAGTTGGGACAGGGGGTACGAGCAGTACTTC.

The V gene is TRBV6-5, the J gene TRBJ2-5; 8 bases match TRBD2. CDR1 MNHEY and CDR2 SVGAGI come from the germline V gene. The CDR3 totals 13 residues. V lost 7 bases, J lost 5 bases, and 6 bases stayed unmatched. The DNA of the CDR3 is TGTGCCAGCACAGCGGGAGATTTGGAGACCCAGTACTTC. Protein: CASTAGDLETQYF.

This chain's CDR3 is CASSNDRVGAQYF. CDR3 bases: TGCGCCAGCAGCAACGACAGGGTCGGTGCGCAGTATTTT. V and J are TRBV5-1 and TRBJ2-3; 7 bases are a match to TRBD1. Germline values: CDR1 SGHRS, CDR2 YFSETQ. This CDR3 has 13 amino acids. After removal of 4 bases from V and 10 bases from J, the junction contained 9 bases not matched to a gene.

The chain has TRBV18 and TRBJ2-7; tentatively, D is TRBD2 (6 bases). The ends were cut back, 2 bases at V and 2 bases at J, with 10 bases in the middle. Per germline, CDR1 KGHSH and CDR2 LQKENI. The CDR3 is 14 amino acids. CDR3 residues: CASSPSTRAYEQYF. CDR3 DNA sequence: TGTGCCAGCTCACCATCGACTAGAGCCTACGAGCAGTACTTC.

This clone was counted only a few times. The chain has TRBV27 and TRBJ2-7, with 7 bases matching TRBD2. Trimming cost V 5 bases and J 4 bases; bases outside gene matches: 8. The germline gives CDR1 MNHEY, CDR2 SMNVEV (reference sequence). This CDR3 spans 14 amino acids. The CDR3 spells CASSIRTSSYEQYF. For the CDR3, the DNA is TGTGCCAGCAGTATCCGGACTAGTTCTTACGAGCAGTACTTC.

The chain couples TRBV28 to TRBJ2-5; a weak D match, TRBD2 (6 bases). The CDR3 runs to 13 residues. The germline V gene has CDR1 MDHEN and CDR2 SYDVKM. V was shortened by 7 bases and J by 0 bases, with 9 bases between the two germline ends. The CDR3 region has the DNA TGTGCCAGCACATGGGGGGACCAAGAGACCCAGTACTTC. Protein sequence: CASTWGDQETQYF.

This rearrangement joins TRBV4-1 to TRBJ1-2, with D maybe TRBD1 (5 bases). Trimming shortened V by 0 bases and J by 1 base, and 9 bases separated the two germline ends. CDR1 is MGHRA, CDR2 YSYEKL, per germline. The CDR3 totals 15 residues. The CDR3 protein is CASSQEGRGNYGYTF. The CDR3, as DNA: TGCGCCAGCAGCCAAGAGGGGCGGGGTAACTATGGCTACACCTTC.

The V gene is TRBV11-2, the J gene TRBJ1-6; weak D call: TRBD1 (6 bases). Germline V gene lookup returns CDR1 SGHAT and CDR2 FQNNGV. V was shortened by 5 bases and J by 8 bases, with 13 bases between the two germline ends. There are 14 residues in the CDR3. The CDR3 loop is CASSAGGSHSPLHF. CDR3 nucleotide sequence: TGTGCCAGCAGCGCGGGGGGCAGCCATTCACCCCTCCACTTT.